Each of the 31 T cell receptor beta chains below was sequenced from the same sample in a study of T cell responses to AZD1222 COVID-19 vaccine. Assay used: immunoSEQ multiplex PCR; TCRdb lists only in-frame clones, some missing. Of approximately 120,000 clones listed, roughly nine tenths are singletons. The material was peripheral blood, obtained on day 0 of AZD1222 vaccination. The receptors were gathered from an adult in good health.

This chain joins TRBV19 and TRBJ1-2; 10 bases fit TRBD1. This CDR3 spans 15 amino acids. Germline loops: CDR1 LNHDA, CDR2 SQIVND (reference sequence). The J segment lost 6 bases and the V segment lost 2 bases, leaving 6 bases of the junction unmatched. The CDR3 spells CASSISPDRGDGYTF. CDR3 DNA: TGTGCCAGTAGTATATCCCCGGACAGGGGGGATGGCTACACCTTC.

The CDR3: CASSLGWNTEAFF. CDR3 DNA: TGTGCCAGCAGTCTAGGCTGGAACACTGAAGCTTTCTTT. The V and J genes are TRBV12-3 or TRBV12-4 and TRBJ1-1, with D unresolved. Trimming removed 5 bases from V and 1 base from J, with 8 bases in between. This CDR3 contains 13 residues.

The chain links TRBV29-1 to TRBJ2-5; no clear D gene. The CDR3 is made up of 10 amino acids. V lost 6 bases and J 7 bases, leaving 9 bases between the germline ends. CDR1 is SQVTM and CDR2 is ANQGSEA in the germline V gene. CDR3 nucleotides: TGCAGCGTGGGCTCCTCGACCCAGTACTTC. Its protein product is CSVGSSTQYF.

The V gene is TRBV11-2, the J gene TRBJ2-2; no firm D call. The V gene's germline CDR1 is SGHAT and CDR2 FQNNGV. The CDR3 loop spans 15 amino acids. Deletions cut 2 bases from V and 2 bases from J, with 9 bases between. The CDR3 DNA sequence: TGTGCCAGCAGCTTATGGGCCACCAACACCGGGGAGCTGTTTTTT. As protein: CASSLWATNTGELFF.

The chain couples TRBV5-1 to TRBJ1-4, with D unclear. In germline, CDR1 is SGHRS, CDR2 YFSETQ. CDR3 size: 14 residues. V lost 0 bases and J lost 10, with 13 bases in between. The CDR3 reads CASSLEEGRAKLFF. The CDR3 region has the DNA TGCGCCAGCAGCTTGGAGGAAGGGAGGGCAAAACTGTTTTTT.

The chain is built from TRBV2 and TRBJ1-1, with 7 bases identical to TRBD1. The CDR3 is 14 amino acids. The germline V gene has CDR1 SNHLY and CDR2 FYNNEI. The trim removed 6 bases at V and 0 bases at J, leaving 4 bases unmatched. CDR3 bases: TGTGCCAGCAGAAGGGACAGATTGAACACTGAAGCTTTCTTT. It codes for CASRRDRLNTEAFF.

The table lists this clone with a count of one. This same CDR3 is encoded by further DNA sequences in the sample. The genes are TRBV27 and TRBJ1-3; D is perhaps TRBD1 (5 bases). This CDR3 contains 14 residues. CDR1 MNHEY and CDR2 SMNVEV come from the germline V gene (reference sequence). Trimming pared 3 bases from V and 4 bases from J, leaving 10 bases between. The CDR3 bases are TGTGCCAGCAGTTTGCGCAGGGCGGGAAACACCATATATTTT. Its translation: CASSLRRAGNTIYF.

This clone was detected only a few times. The V and J genes are TRBV24-1 and TRBJ2-2; D uncertain. Between the trimmed V and J ends, which lost 3 bases and 0 bases, there was a span of 7 bases. The CDR3 runs 15 residues. CDR1 is KGHDR and CDR2 is SFDVKD in the germline V gene. The CDR3 coding sequence is TGTGCCACCAGTGATACTATATCGAACACCGGGGAGCTGTTTTTT. Protein product: CATSDTISNTGELFF.

J is TRBJ1-4 and V is TRBV4-3, with a tentative D call TRBD1 (6 bases). Trimming shortened V by 0 bases and J by 8 bases, and 19 bases separated the two germline ends. The CDR3 covers 17 residues. Per the germline V gene, CDR1 is LGHNA and CDR2 is YSLEER. The CDR3 DNA follows: TGCGCCAGCAGCCAAGATCGAGGGGGATTGGAGGACGAAAAACTGTTTTTT. Its translation is CASSQDRGGLEDEKLFF.

The V gene is TRBV18, the J gene TRBJ1-5; no reliable D call. In germline, CDR1 is KGHSH, CDR2 LQKENI. Trimming shortened V by 2 bases and J by 0 bases, and 5 bases separated the two germline ends. There are 14 residues in the CDR3. DNA for the CDR3: TGTGCCAGCTCACCAGCCTATAGCAATCAGCCCCAGCATTTT. Translation: CASSPAYSNQPQHF.

This sequence joins TRBV2 and TRBJ2-5, with D possibly TRBD2 on 5 matching bases. The CDR3 runs 14 residues. Germline V lookup: CDR1 SNHLY, CDR2 FYNNEI. V was shortened by 5 bases and J by 5 bases, with 15 bases between the two germline ends. The CDR3 region has the DNA TGTGCCAGCAGTTCCTTAAGAGGGAGTGAGACCCAGTACTTC. Translating gives CASSSLRGSETQYF. Supplemented by reference TRBV2 and TRBJ2-5, the full variable domain reads EPEVTQTPSHQVTQMGQEVILRCVPISNHLYFYWYRQILGQKVEFLVSFYNNEISEKSEIFDDQFSVERPDGSNFTLKIRSTKLEDSAMYFCASSSLRGSETQYFGPGTRLLVL.

The chain employs TRBV5-5 and TRBJ2-2; 9 nucleotides match TRBD1. In germline, CDR1 is SGHKS, CDR2 YYEKEE (reference sequence). The CDR3 runs to 16 residues. Unmatched junction bases numbered 10, after V lost 4 bases and J lost 6 bases. DNA for the CDR3: TGTGCCAGCAGCCCCTGGGACAGGGTGGGTGCCGGGGAGCTGTTTTTT. Protein sequence: CASSPWDRVGAGELFF.

This rearrangement joins TRBV29-1 to TRBJ2-1, with 12 nucleotides matching TRBD2. Trimming at V came to 6 bases and at J to 0 bases, leaving 12 bases not matched to a gene. There are 18 residues in the CDR3. Germline CDR1 SQVTM, CDR2 ANQGSEA. The CDR3 loop reads CSVRGWTSGVSSYNEQFF. The CDR3 DNA sequence: TGCAGCGTCCGGGGGTGGACTAGCGGGGTTAGCTCCTACAATGAGCAGTTCTTC.

The V gene is TRBV11-2, the J gene TRBJ2-1, with D possibly called TRBD1 or TRBD2 (5 bases each). Per the germline V gene, CDR1 is SGHAT and CDR2 is FQNNGV. The CDR3 sequence is 14 residues long. V lost 4 bases to trimming and J lost 12 bases, with 19 bases between them. CDR3 sequence (DNA): TGTGCCAGCAGCTCACGGGACCCCGAGATTCGGCAGTTCTTC. It encodes CASSSRDPEIRQFF. The whole variable domain, filled in from reference TRBV11-2 and TRBJ2-1, reads EAGVAQSPRYKIIEKRQSVAFWCNPISGHATLYWYQQILGQGPKLLIQFQNNGVVDDSQLPKDRFSAERLKGVDSTLKIQPAKLEDSAVYLCASSSRDPEIRQFFGPGTRLTVL.

The V call is TRBV7-2, the J call TRBJ1-4; D not certain. The V gene lost 0 bases and the J gene lost 9 bases, with 11 bases spanning the gap. Germline CDR1 reads SGHTA; CDR2 reads FQGNSA. The CDR3 consists of 14 residues. The CDR3 region is CASSLARGDQKLFF. Written as DNA, the CDR3 is TGTGCCAGCAGCTTAGCCCGGGGTGATCAAAAACTGTTTTTT.

The rearrangement uses TRBV18 and TRBJ1-1, with 9 bases matching TRBD1. CDR1 is KGHSH and CDR2 is LQKENI in the germline V gene. The V segment lost 3 bases and the J segment 1 base; nucleotides outside the gene matches: 9. CDR3 length: 17 amino acids. The CDR3: CASSPNTGGATNTEAFF. The CDR3 DNA reads TGTGCCAGCTCACCCAACACAGGGGGCGCGACGAACACTGAAGCTTTCTTT.

This chain links TRBV7-2 with TRBJ1-5; 8 bases line up with TRBD1. This CDR3 contains 15 residues. Losses at the gene ends were 5 bases for V and 6 bases for J; bases not matched to a gene: 9. The germline V gene encodes CDR1 SGHTA and CDR2 FQGNSA. The CDR3 nucleotides read TGTGCCAGCAGCCCTCAGGGGGCGCGGATTCAGCCCCAGCATTTT. Its translation: CASSPQGARIQPQHF.

The V and J genes are TRBV2 and TRBJ1-1; 11 bases align to TRBD1. CDR3 length equals 18 residues. The germline V gene has CDR1 SNHLY and CDR2 FYNNEI. J lost 1 base, V lost 1 base, and 8 bases had no gene match. This chain's CDR3 is CASSEDRDRGAANTEAFF. The CDR3 nucleotides read TGTGCCAGCAGTGAAGATCGGGACAGGGGGGCCGCGAACACTGAAGCTTTCTTT. Drawing the rest from reference TRBV2 and TRBJ1-1, the complete variable domain is EPEVTQTPSHQVTQMGQEVILRCVPISNHLYFYWYRQILGQKVEFLVSFYNNEISEKSEIFDDQFSVERPDGSNFTLKIRSTKLEDSAMYFCASSEDRDRGAANTEAFFGQGTRLTVV.

This chain links TRBV15 with TRBJ1-1, with D unresolved. Germline V gene lookup returns CDR1 LNHNV and CDR2 YYDKDF (reference sequence). This CDR3 is built from 15 residues. V was shortened by 5 bases and J by 1 base, with 14 bases between the two germline ends. The chain's CDR3 is CATSPGRRENTEAFF. In nucleotides, the CDR3 is TGTGCCACCAGCCCTGGACGACGAGAGAACACTGAAGCTTTCTTT. Based on the CDR3 plus reference TRBV15 and TRBJ1-1, the full variable domain is DAMVIQNPRYQVTQFGKPVTLSCSQTLNHNVMYWYQQKSSQAPKLLFHYYDKDFNNEADTPDNFQSRRPNTSFCFLDIRSPGLGDTAMYLCATSPGRRENTEAFFGQGTRLTVV.

The gene calls are TRBV10-2 and TRBJ2-2, with D perhaps TRBD2 (5 bases). This CDR3 contains 15 residues. Trimming took 0 bases from V and 13 from J, leaving 18 bases between them. Germline V gene sequence: CDR1 WSHSY, CDR2 SAAADI. Written as DNA, the CDR3 is TGCGCCAGCAGTGAGTCGCCAGGAGGACGGGGAACGCTGTTTTTT. Translating gives CASSESPGGRGTLFF.

The chain combines TRBV10-3 with TRBJ2-3; 9 bases map to TRBD1. In germline, CDR1 is ENHRY, CDR2 SYGVKD. The junction had 9 bases not matched to a gene; V was cut back by 9 bases and J by 5 bases. The CDR3 sequence is 14 residues long. CDR3 coding DNA: TGTGCCATGGGTGGGACAGGGTATGGAGATACGCAGTATTTT. Translation: CAMGGTGYGDTQYF.

The V gene is TRBV7-9, the J gene TRBJ1-3, with D hard to call. CDR1 and CDR2 (germline): SEHNR, FQNEAQ (reference sequence). Trimming pared 3 bases from V and 0 bases from J, leaving 6 bases between. CDR3 length: 14 residues. CDR3 sequence: CASSLGNSGNTIYF. CDR3 DNA: TGTGCCAGCAGCTTGGGCAACTCTGGAAACACCATATATTTT.

CDR3 amino acids: CASSSSGHYGYTF. The CDR3 DNA reads TGTGCCAGCAGTTCCTCGGGACACTATGGCTACACCTTC. The rearrangement links TRBV6-5 to TRBJ1-2, with a possible D match to TRBD1 (5 bases). The CDR3 extends over 13 amino acids. Germline lookup yields CDR1 MNHEY and CDR2 SVGAGI. Trimming took off 4 bases at V and 3 bases at J, with 9 bases between the two ends.

The gene calls are TRBV11-2 and TRBJ2-7; no definite D call. The CDR3 spans 11 residues. V gave up 1 base and J gave up 4 bases, with 2 bases separating them. Germline V gene sequence: CDR1 SGHAT, CDR2 FQNNGV. CDR3 coding DNA: TGTGCCAGCAGCTTAGTATACGAGCAGTACTTC. Amino acid sequence: CASSLVYEQYF.

J is TRBJ1-2 and V is TRBV6-5; 7 nucleotides align to TRBD1. Germline CDR1 and CDR2: MNHEY and SVGAGI. J gave up 7 bases and V 4 bases, and 9 bases lay outside the gene matches. This CDR3 comprises 14 residues. The chain's CDR3 is CASSSFGTEIGYTF. DNA of the CDR3: TGTGCCAGCAGTTCCTTCGGGACAGAGATTGGCTACACCTTC.

This chain joins TRBV5-1 and TRBJ1-1; 12 bases map to TRBD1. This CDR3 region has 16 residues. V lost 3 bases, J lost 5 bases, and 8 bases stayed unmatched. Per germline, CDR1 SGHRS and CDR2 YFSETQ. CDR3: CASSSGTGGTGTEAFF. DNA for the CDR3: TGCGCCAGCAGCTCCGGGACAGGGGGCACGGGGACTGAAGCTTTCTTT.

This rearrangement joins TRBV2 to TRBJ2-2; D not certain. The germline V gene has CDR1 SNHLY and CDR2 FYNNEI. The CDR3 is made up of 14 amino acids. V was cut by 5 bases and J by 3 bases, with 10 bases left in between. DNA of the CDR3: TGTGCCAGCAGTAAAGACTGGGACACCGGGGAGCTGTTTTTT. Its translation: CASSKDWDTGELFF.

V and J are TRBV14 and TRBJ1-3; D unclear. This CDR3 contains 14 residues. The germline gives CDR1 SGHDN, CDR2 FVKESK. V gave up 5 bases and J gave up 0 bases, with 8 bases separating them. CDR3 nucleotide sequence: TGTGCCAGCAGCTTACACAGCTCTGGAAACACCATATATTTT. Its protein product is CASSLHSSGNTIYF.

The chain combines TRBV30 with TRBJ2-2; the match to TRBD1 covers 10 bases. The CDR3 has 16 amino acids. The J segment lost 0 bases and the V segment lost 4 bases, leaving 5 bases of the junction unmatched. Germline V gene sequence: CDR1 GTSNPN, CDR2 SVGIG (reference sequence). CDR3 coding DNA: TGTGCCTGGACTTGGACAGGGGGAGCGAACACCGGGGAGCTGTTTTTT. Protein sequence: CAWTWTGGANTGELFF.

This chain connects TRBV7-2 to TRBJ1-3; D is possibly TRBD1 (5 bases). The V end lost 3 bases, the J end lost 0 bases, and 9 bases lay between the germline ends. This CDR3 is 15 amino acids long. Germline V gene sequence: CDR1 SGHTA, CDR2 FQGNSA. The CDR3 DNA is TGTGCCAGCAGCTTGGGACGGAGCTCTGGAAACACCATATATTTT. Its protein is CASSLGRSSGNTIYF.

This chain connects TRBV7-8 to TRBJ2-3, with 7 bases matching TRBD1. V was clipped by 5 bases and J by 4 bases; unmatched bases: 12. The V gene's germline CDR1 is SGHVS and CDR2 FQNEAQ. CDR3 length equals 16 residues. CDR3 in DNA: TGTGCCAGCAGCGTCATCATCGGGCAGGGGGCAGATACGCAGTATTTT. Its protein product is CASSVIIGQGADTQYF.